The 27 T cell receptor beta chains listed next were all sequenced from one sample in a study of OX40 agonist ivuxolimab in advanced cancers. Only in-frame clones appear in the TCRdb table, and some are missing; sequencing was by immunoSEQ multiplex PCR. Counted here are 98,000 or so clones, 75% to 90% occurring once; the ten biggest clones make up around 0.82%. This sample comprised CD4+ or CD8+ T cells sorted from blood, obtained in a trial of the OX40 agonist ivuxolimab. All receptors come from an adult with an advanced solid tumor such as melanoma, head and neck, liver or kidney cancer.

V is TRBV19 and J is TRBJ2-3, with a tentative D call TRBD1 (6 bases). The germline V and J ends were trimmed by 3 bases and 4 bases, with 17 bases remaining between them. Germline V CDR1 and CDR2: LNHDA, SQIVND (reference sequence). This CDR3 has 16 residues. The CDR3 DNA follows: TGTGCCAGTAGTATTAGGGGGACGCACGAGGCAGATACGCAGTATTTT. Protein sequence: CASSIRGTHEADTQYF.

This chain connects TRBV10-3 to TRBJ2-1; 8 nucleotides match TRBD2. Germline loops: CDR1 ENHRY, CDR2 SYGVKD. The V gene end was trimmed by 8 bases and the J gene end by 6 bases; junction bases not matched to a gene: 18. This CDR3 spans 17 amino acids. The CDR3 here is CAISPGLRTSTSNEQFF. Here the CDR3 DNA reads TGTGCCATCTCCCCGGGTCTCCGGACTAGCACGTCCAATGAGCAGTTCTTC.

The chain has TRBV19 and TRBJ2-1; 12 nucleotides agree with TRBD2. Per germline, CDR1 LNHDA and CDR2 SQIVND (reference sequence). Unmatched junction bases numbered 6, after V lost 3 bases and J lost 3 bases. The CDR3 loop spans 17 amino acids. DNA of the CDR3: TGTGCCAGTAGTATCCTCCCTAGCGGGAGGGGCTACAATGAGCAGTTCTTC. It is translated as CASSILPSGRGYNEQFF.

The rearrangement links TRBV11-2 to TRBJ2-5; D gene uncertain. The CDR3 totals 15 residues. Trimming removed 2 bases at V and 4 bases at J, with 14 bases between. Looked up from germline, CDR1 is SGHAT and CDR2 is FQNNGV. DNA of the CDR3: TGTGCCAGCAGCTTATCCCCTATCCCCAGAGAGACCCAGTACTTC. Encoded protein: CASSLSPIPRETQYF.

The rearrangement uses TRBV2 and TRBJ2-5, with 7 nucleotides matching TRBD1. This CDR3 is 14 amino acids long. V shed 6 bases and J 2 bases; nucleotides not matched to a gene: 6. Germline V gives CDR1 SNHLY, CDR2 FYNNEI. CDR3 nucleotide sequence: TGTGCCAGCAGCCCCGGGACAGTTCAAGAGACCCAGTACTTC. The encoded protein is CASSPGTVQETQYF.

The chain carries TRBV5-1 and TRBJ2-1; D is possibly TRBD1 (6 bases). V was trimmed by 4 bases and J by 2 bases, leaving 16 bases between them. CDR3 length: 16 residues. CDR1 and CDR2 from the germline V gene are SGHRS and YFSETQ. The CDR3 loop is CASSGLETGPYNEQFF. The CDR3 DNA reads as TGCGCCAGCAGCGGTCTGGAGACAGGACCCTACAATGAGCAGTTCTTC.

The chain joins TRBV29-1 to TRBJ2-1; 7 bases are a match to TRBD2. The J segment lost 4 bases and the V segment lost 4 bases, leaving 4 bases of the junction unmatched. Germline V gives CDR1 SQVTM, CDR2 ANQGSEA. The CDR3 is 13 residues long. CDR3 amino acids: CSVGDYPYNEQFF. DNA for the CDR3: TGCAGCGTTGGGGACTACCCTTACAATGAGCAGTTCTTC.

This rearrangement joins TRBV7-6 to TRBJ2-3; 7 bases are a match to TRBD1. Germline V gene sequence: CDR1 SGHVS, CDR2 FNYEAQ. V was pared by 5 bases and J by 5 bases, with 10 bases of the junction left unmatched. The CDR3 has 15 amino acids. CDR3 amino acids: CASSRGQASGDTQYF. CDR3 nucleotides: TGTGCCAGCAGCCGAGGACAGGCATCTGGAGATACGCAGTATTTT.

The J gene is TRBJ1-3, the V gene TRBV10-3, with D perhaps TRBD1 (6 bases). CDR3 length: 16 residues. Germline CDR1 ENHRY, CDR2 SYGVKD. Trimming removed 6 bases at V and 3 bases at J, with 18 bases between. In DNA form, the CDR3 reads TGTGCCATCAGCCGGAACAGGGAAGGGGGTGGAAACACCATATATTTT. Its protein product is CAISRNREGGGNTIYF.

This clone was recorded only once. The chain uses TRBV5-1 and TRBJ1-5; no definite D call. Germline V gene lookup returns CDR1 SGHRS and CDR2 YFSETQ. V gave up 0 bases and J gave up 2 bases, with 9 bases separating them. The CDR3 extends over 15 amino acids. The DNA of the CDR3 is TGCGCCAGCAGCTTGGAAGGGTCGGGCAATCAGCCCCAGCATTTT. It yields the protein CASSLEGSGNQPQHF.

This clone was detected once. The chain recombines TRBV7-9 with TRBJ1-5; D gene unclear. CDR3 size: 14 residues. The germline CDR1 and CDR2 sequences are SEHNR and FQNEAQ (reference sequence). Between the trimmed V and J ends, which lost 1 base and 1 base, there was a span of 5 bases. The CDR3 DNA follows: TGTGCCAGCAGCTTAGGCCAGAGCAATCAGCCCCAGCATTTT. Translating gives CASSLGQSNQPQHF.

This clone has more than one count but fewer than ten. The chain uses TRBV20-1 and TRBJ1-1; no clear D gene. Germline CDR1 reads DFQATT; CDR2 reads SNEGSKA (reference sequence). The V end was cut by 4 bases, the J end by 8 bases, with 2 bases between. The CDR3 is 8 residues long. The CDR3 sequence is CSATEAFF. DNA for the CDR3: TGCAGTGCTACGGAAGCTTTCTTT.

V and J are TRBV30 and TRBJ2-6; D not resolved. CDR3 length: 14 amino acids. Trimming removed 0 bases from V and 2 bases from J, with 5 bases in between. In germline, CDR1 is GTSNPN, CDR2 SVGIG (reference sequence). CDR3 residues: CAWSVGTGANVLTF. The CDR3 DNA reads as TGTGCCTGGAGTGTGGGGACTGGGGCCAACGTCCTGACTTTC.

As for this clone: One junction end disagrees with the germline gene, perhaps due to a read error. Within the sample, other DNA sequences also encode this same CDR3. The rearrangement uses TRBV5-1 and TRBJ1-5, with a possible D match to TRBD1 (6 bases). The CDR3 contains 15 residues. Per germline, CDR1 SGHRS and CDR2 YFSETQ. The CDR3 coding sequence is TGCGCCAGTAGCTTGGAACAGGGCCCCAATCAGCCCCAGCATTTT. It translates to CASSLEQGPNQPQHF.

V is TRBV19 and J is TRBJ2-5; 7 bases line up with TRBD2. Trimming took 6 bases from V and 3 from J; bases not matched to a gene: 10. Germline V CDR1 and CDR2: LNHDA, SQIVND (reference sequence). This CDR3 spans 15 amino acids. DNA of the CDR3: TGTGCCAGTAGGCGGGCGGGGAGCGGGGAAGAGACCCAGTACTTC. Translated: CASRRAGSGEETQYF. The complete variable domain, with remaining parts taken from reference TRBV19 and TRBJ2-5, reads DGGITQSPKYLFRKEGQNVTLSCEQNLNHDAMYWYRQDPGQGLRLIYYSQIVNDFQKGDIAEGYSVSREKKESFPLTVTSAQKNPTAFYLCASRRAGSGEETQYFGPGTRLLVL.

The chain is built from TRBV6-4 and TRBJ2-1; possibly TRBD1 for D (9 bases). Germline CDR1 and CDR2: MRHNA and SNTAGT. The CDR3 consists of 16 residues. V was cut by 8 bases and J by 10 bases, with 27 bases left in between. The CDR3: CASEGPEIAGQGEQFF. The CDR3 DNA follows: TGTGCCAGCGAGGGTCCCGAGATAGCGGGACAGGGAGAGCAGTTCTTC.

The J gene is TRBJ2-5, the V gene TRBV28, with D hard to call. This CDR3 has 14 residues. Germline CDR1 is MDHEN and CDR2 is SYDVKM. V shed 8 bases and J shed 6 bases, with 19 bases lying between them. CDR3 amino acids: CASQPGKAEQTQYF. The CDR3 DNA follows: TGTGCCAGCCAGCCCGGCAAGGCCGAACAGACCCAGTACTTC.

The rearrangement links TRBV11-2 to TRBJ2-1, with D possibly matching TRBD2 (5 bases). There are 15 residues in the CDR3. Germline values: CDR1 SGHAT, CDR2 FQNNGV. V was clipped by 3 bases and J by 2 bases, with 11 bases between them. CDR3 loop: CASSLDSSAYNEQFF. The CDR3 DNA sequence: TGTGCCAGCAGCTTGGACTCAAGCGCCTACAATGAGCAGTTCTTC.

J is TRBJ2-3 and V is TRBV4-2; D is possibly TRBD1 or TRBD2 (5 bases each). Germline V gives CDR1 LGHNA, CDR2 YNFKEQ. The length of the CDR3 is 16 residues. Between the trimmed V and J ends, which lost 1 base and 2 bases, there was a span of 13 bases. The CDR3 bases are TGTGCCAGCAGCCAAGGTCAGCAGGGAGCCACAGATACGCAGTATTTT. The encoded protein is CASSQGQQGATDTQYF.

The chain combines TRBV19 with TRBJ1-5, with D unresolved. In germline, CDR1 is LNHDA, CDR2 SQIVND (reference sequence). This CDR3 has 15 residues. Trimming removed 1 base from V and 0 bases from J, with 7 bases in between. CDR3 in amino acids: CASSIGEYSNQPQHF. The CDR3 DNA sequence: TGTGCCAGTAGTATAGGGGAATATAGCAATCAGCCCCAGCATTTT.

The chain uses TRBV30 and TRBJ2-3, with TRBD2 matching over 16 bases. The ends lost 0 bases at V and 7 bases at J; junction bases unmatched: 7. The CDR3 totals 17 residues. The germline V gene has CDR1 GTSNPN and CDR2 SVGIG (reference sequence). CDR3 DNA: TGTGCCTGGAGTGTACTGGGACTAGCGGGAGGGGGGAATACGCAGTATTTT. Its translation is CAWSVLGLAGGGNTQYF.

The chain links TRBV30 to TRBJ2-7; D gene uncertain. This CDR3 region has 11 residues. V lost 3 bases and J lost 1, with 4 bases in between. Germline values: CDR1 GTSNPN, CDR2 SVGIG (reference sequence). CDR3: CAWSHSYEQYF. In nucleotides, the CDR3 is TGTGCCTGGAGCCATTCCTACGAGCAGTACTTC.

This clone is medium-sized by share. The chain couples TRBV25-1 to TRBJ2-5; D uncertain. This CDR3 contains 13 residues. The V gene's germline CDR1 is MGHDK and CDR2 SYGVNS. Trimming removed 5 bases at V and 5 bases at J, with 12 bases between. CDR3 sequence (DNA): TGTGCCAGCAGTTTGGGGATTAAGGAGACCCAGTACTTC. It translates to CASSLGIKETQYF.

This chain joins TRBV30 and TRBJ1-4; no clear D. Germline CDR1 reads GTSNPN; CDR2 reads SVGIG (reference sequence). V was cut by 4 bases and J by 8 bases, with 20 bases left in between. CDR3 size: 15 residues. CDR3 bases: TGTGCCTGGAAGGGTGCTGACCGGCCAGACGAAAAACTGTTTTTT. This translates into CAWKGADRPDEKLFF.

This clone is a singleton in its sample. This chain uses TRBV7-3 with TRBJ2-6; D is ambiguous. Per the germline V gene, CDR1 is SGHTA and CDR2 is FQGTGA. The CDR3 is 15 residues long. Trimming pared 2 bases from V and 2 bases from J, leaving 7 bases between. DNA of the CDR3: TGTGCCAGCAGCTTAGATCCGCCTGGGGCCAACGTCCTGACTTTC. Its translation: CASSLDPPGANVLTF.

V is TRBV4-2 and J is TRBJ1-3; possibly TRBD1 for D (5 bases). In germline, CDR1 is LGHNA, CDR2 YNFKEQ. The CDR3 length is 16 residues. Between the trimmed V and J ends, which lost 0 bases and 0 bases, there was a span of 9 bases. The CDR3 coding sequence is TGTGCCAGCAGCCAAGAGGGAACAGGCTCTGGAAACACCATATATTTT. Its protein is CASSQEGTGSGNTIYF.

This chain joins TRBV5-1 and TRBJ1-4; possible D gene TRBD1, 6 bases. Germline V gene lookup returns CDR1 SGHRS and CDR2 YFSETQ. This CDR3 is built from 18 residues. Trimming took 0 bases from V and 0 from J, leaving 15 bases between them. Here the CDR3 DNA reads TGCGCCAGCAGCTTGGTCCGGGGGCGGTTTGCAACTAATGAAAAACTGTTTTTT. This codes for CASSLVRGRFATNEKLFF.